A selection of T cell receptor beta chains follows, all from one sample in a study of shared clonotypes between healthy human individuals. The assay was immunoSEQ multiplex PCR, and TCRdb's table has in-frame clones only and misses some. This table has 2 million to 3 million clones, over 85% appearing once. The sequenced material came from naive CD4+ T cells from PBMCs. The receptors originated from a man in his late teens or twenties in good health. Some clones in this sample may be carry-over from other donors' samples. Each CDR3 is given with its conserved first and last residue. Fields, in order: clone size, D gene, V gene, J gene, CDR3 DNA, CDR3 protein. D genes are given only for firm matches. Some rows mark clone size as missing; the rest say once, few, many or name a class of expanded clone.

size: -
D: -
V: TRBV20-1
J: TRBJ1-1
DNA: TGCAGTGCGGTGGGGCGCACTGAAGCTTTCTTT
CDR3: CSAVGRTEAFF

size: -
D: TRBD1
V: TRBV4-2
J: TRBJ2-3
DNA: TGTGCCAGCAGCCAAGTAAGACAGGGACCGTTGGATACGCAGTATTTT
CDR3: CASSQVRQGPLDTQYF

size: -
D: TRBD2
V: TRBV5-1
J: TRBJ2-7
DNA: TGCGCCAGCAGGGGGAGCGGGAGCTCCTACGAGCAGTACTTC
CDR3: CASRGSGSSYEQYF

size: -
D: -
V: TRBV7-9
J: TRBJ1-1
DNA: TGTGCCAGCAGCCCTATCGGACAAGTGAACACTGAAGCTTTCTTT
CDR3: CASSPIGQVNTEAFF

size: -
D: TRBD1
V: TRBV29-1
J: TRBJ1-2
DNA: TGCAGCGTTGACGAGAGGGACAGGAGAGCTAACTATGGCTACACCTTC
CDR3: CSVDERDRRANYGYTF

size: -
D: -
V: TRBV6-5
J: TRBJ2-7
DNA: TGTGCCAGCAGTTACTGGAGGGGGAGAACCTACGAGCAGTACTTC
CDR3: CASSYWRGRTYEQYF

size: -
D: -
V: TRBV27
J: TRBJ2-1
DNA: TGTGCCAGCAGAACCGGGACAGTGGGGACTACATCTGTGATACGTGAGCAGTTCTTC
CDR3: CASRTGTVGTTSVIREQFF

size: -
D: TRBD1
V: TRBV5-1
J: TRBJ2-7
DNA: TGCGCCAGCAGCTCTAAGACAGGGGGCGCCAACTACGAGCAGTACTTC
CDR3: CASSSKTGGANYEQYF

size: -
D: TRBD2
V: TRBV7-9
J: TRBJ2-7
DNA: TGTGCCAGCAGCCCCGGGGGGAGCTCCTACGAGCAGTACTTC
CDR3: CASSPGGSSYEQYF

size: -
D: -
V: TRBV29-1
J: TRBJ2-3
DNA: TGCAGCGTTGAAGATGCAGATACGCAGTATTTT
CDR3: CSVEDADTQYF

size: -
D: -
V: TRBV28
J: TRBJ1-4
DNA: TGTGCCAGCAGTTTCTCCGGGGGGAAACTGTTTTTT
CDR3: CASSFSGGKLFF

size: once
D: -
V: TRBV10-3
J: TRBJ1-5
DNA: TGTGCCTTAAAACCCGACGGCCGGTATGGAGCCCAGCATTTT
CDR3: CALKPDGRYGAQHF

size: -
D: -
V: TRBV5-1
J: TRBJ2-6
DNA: TGCGCCAGCAGCTTGGACAGGTTTAGCTCTGGGGCCAACGTCCTGACTTTC
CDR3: CASSLDRFSSGANVLTF

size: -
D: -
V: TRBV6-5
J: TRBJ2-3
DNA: TGTGCCAGCAGTTACATTCTCGGGGATACGCAGTATTTT
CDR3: CASSYILGDTQYF

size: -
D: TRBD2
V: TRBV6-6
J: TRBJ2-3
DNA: TGTGCCAGCAGACTAGCGGAAATCACAGATACGCAGTATTTT
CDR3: CASRLAEITDTQYF

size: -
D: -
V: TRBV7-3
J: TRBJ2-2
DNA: TGTGCCAGCAGCTTATACAGAAATCGGAACACCGGGGAGCTGTTTTTT
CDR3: CASSLYRNRNTGELFF

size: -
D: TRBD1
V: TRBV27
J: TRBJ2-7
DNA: TGTGCCAGCAGTAAACAGGGGGCTATCTTCTACGAGCAGTACTTC
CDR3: CASSKQGAIFYEQYF

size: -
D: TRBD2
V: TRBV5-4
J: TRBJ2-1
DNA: TGTGCCAGCAGCTTCATAGCGGGAGCAGTAACCTACAATGAGCAGTTCTTC
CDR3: CASSFIAGAVTYNEQFF

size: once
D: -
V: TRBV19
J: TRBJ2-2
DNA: TGTGCCAGTACTATAGCGAGCGGTAACACCGGGGAGCTGTTTTTT
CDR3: CASTIASGNTGELFF

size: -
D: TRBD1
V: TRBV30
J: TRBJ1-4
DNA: TGTGCCTGGAGCGTCGGACAGGGGAAACTGTTTTTT
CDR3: CAWSVGQGKLFF

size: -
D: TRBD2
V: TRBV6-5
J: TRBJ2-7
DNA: TGTGCCAGCAGTTATGGGGGGAGGGAGAACGAGCAGTACTTC
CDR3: CASSYGGRENEQYF

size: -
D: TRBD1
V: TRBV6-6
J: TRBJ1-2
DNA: TGTGCCAGCAGGGACAGGCTCGGGGACACCTTC
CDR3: CASRDRLGDTF

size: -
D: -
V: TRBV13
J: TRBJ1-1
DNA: TGTGCCAGCAGCATTACACAGAACACTGAAGCTTTCTTT
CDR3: CASSITQNTEAFF

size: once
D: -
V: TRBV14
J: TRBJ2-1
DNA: TGTGCCAGCAGCCCCCTCGCGGGAAGAGTAAGGTCCTACAATGAGCAGTTCTTC
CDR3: CASSPLAGRVRSYNEQFF

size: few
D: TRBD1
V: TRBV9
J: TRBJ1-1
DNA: TGTGCCAGCAGCCCAGGGGGATCGAACACTGAAGCTTTCTTT
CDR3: CASSPGGSNTEAFF

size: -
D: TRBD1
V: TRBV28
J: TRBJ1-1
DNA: TGTGCCAGCAGCCTCCCGGGACAGGGGGCGGACACTGAAGCTTTCTTT
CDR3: CASSLPGQGADTEAFF

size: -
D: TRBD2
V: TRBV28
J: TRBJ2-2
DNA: TGTGCCAGCAGTTTATTGTTAGCGGGAGGGCCAGGCGGGGAGCTGTTTTTT
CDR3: CASSLLLAGGPGGELFF

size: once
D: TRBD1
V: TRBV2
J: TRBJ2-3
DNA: TGTGCCAGCAGCGGACAGGGGGCAATAGATACGCAGTATTTT
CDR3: CASSGQGAIDTQYF

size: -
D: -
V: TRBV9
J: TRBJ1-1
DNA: TGTGCCAGCAGCCAAACAGAGGGTAACACTGAAGCTTTCTTT
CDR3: CASSQTEGNTEAFF

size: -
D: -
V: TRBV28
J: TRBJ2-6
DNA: TGTGCCAGCACTTCAAGAATCTCTGGGGCCAACGTCCTGACTTTC
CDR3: CASTSRISGANVLTF

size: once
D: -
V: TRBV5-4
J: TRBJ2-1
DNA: TGTGCCAGCAGCCCAACCGGGGATGAGCAGTTCTTC
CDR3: CASSPTGDEQFF

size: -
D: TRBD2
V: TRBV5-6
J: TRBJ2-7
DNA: TGTGCCAGCAGGTTTAGTGGGAGGGCTCTCGAGCAGTACTTC
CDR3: CASRFSGRALEQYF

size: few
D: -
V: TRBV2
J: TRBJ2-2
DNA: TGTGCCACCACAGGGTACCCCGGGGAGCTGTTTTTT
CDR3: CATTGYPGELFF

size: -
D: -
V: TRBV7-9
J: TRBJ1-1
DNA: TGTGCCAGCAGCTTAGGGGCAGGGGTAGATAACACTGAAGCTTTCTTT
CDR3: CASSLGAGVDNTEAFF

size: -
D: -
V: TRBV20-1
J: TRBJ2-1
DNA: TGCAGTGCTACGCTCAATGAGCAGTTCTTC
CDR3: CSATLNEQFF

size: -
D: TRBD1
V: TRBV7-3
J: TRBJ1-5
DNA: TGTGCCAGCAGCCGAACAGGGGGCGGACAGCCCCAGCATTTT
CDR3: CASSRTGGGQPQHF

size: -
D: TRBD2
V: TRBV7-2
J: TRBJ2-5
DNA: TGTGCCAGCAGCCCACGGGGGGTGCGAGAGACCCAGTACTTC
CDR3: CASSPRGVRETQYF

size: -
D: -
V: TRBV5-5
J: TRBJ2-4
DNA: TGTGCCAGCAGAATAGGACTTTCAAACATTCAGTACTTC
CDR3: CASRIGLSNIQYF

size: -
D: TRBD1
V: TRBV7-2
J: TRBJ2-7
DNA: TGTGCCAGCAGCTCCCGACAGGGGGCCTACGAGCAGTACTTC
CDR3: CASSSRQGAYEQYF

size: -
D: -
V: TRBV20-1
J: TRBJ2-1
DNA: TGCAGTGCTTACAACAATGAGCAGTTCTTC
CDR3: CSAYNNEQFF

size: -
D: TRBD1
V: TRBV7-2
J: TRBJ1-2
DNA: TGTGCCAGCAGCTTCCGGGACAGATCGATCGGCACCTTC
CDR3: CASSFRDRSIGTF

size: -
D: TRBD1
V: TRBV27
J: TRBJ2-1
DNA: TGTGCCAGCGGTAGACACCGGGACAGGGCGGGTAATGAGCAGTTCTTC
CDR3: CASGRHRDRAGNEQFF

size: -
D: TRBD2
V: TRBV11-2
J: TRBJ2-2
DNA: TGTGCCAGCAGGCCTTTAGCGGGGAGAGAATCCGGGGAGCTGTTTTTT
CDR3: CASRPLAGRESGELFF

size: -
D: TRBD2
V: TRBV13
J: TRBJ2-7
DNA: TGTGCCAGCAGCTTAGGATCCCTCCTAGCGGGAGGTCCTGAATTCTACGAGCAGTACTTC
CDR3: CASSLGSLLAGGPEFYEQYF

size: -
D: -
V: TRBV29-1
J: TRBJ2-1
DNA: TGCAGCGTGGCCCATGGGGGATCCTACAATGAGCAGTTCTTC
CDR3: CSVAHGGSYNEQFF